This T cell receptor (beta chain) was identified during a study of blood T cell repertoires in COVID-19. Across the study: Samples came from the United States, Italy and Spain, spanning acute and convalescent COVID-19. The analysed material was cDNA or gDNA that came from T cells, B-cell-depleted T cells, or PBMCs.

Per the original data handling: Reference gene primer amplification in the assay estimated nucleated cell counts. Measured with immunoSEQ multiplex PCR; TCRdb has only the in-frame clones, and not every one. V, J and clone size were drawn from that table, and D and trimming were deduced from the DNA. The data contain tens of thousands of clones, roughly 70% of them singletons. Germline loops: CDR1 MDHEN, CDR2 SYDVKM. The CDR3 is made up of 21 amino acids. Losses at the gene ends were 4 bases for V and 2 bases for J; bases not matched to a gene: 23. Enrolment of Seattle patients took place during active infection, and they were followed longitudinally.

The origin of this receptor is a man in his sixties or seventies with COVID-19, enrolled during active disease. The chain uses TRBV28 and TRBJ2-1; 7 bases align to TRBD2. What was sequenced was peripheral blood. CDR3 DNA: TGTGCCAGCAGTTCCGCCGGATACGGACTAGGAACCCTACCTGCCTACAATGAGCAGTTCTTC. Amino acids: CASSSAGYGLGTLPAYNEQFF.